Below are 18 T cell receptor beta chains sequenced from a single sample in a study of T cell responses to AZD1222 COVID-19 vaccine. Method: immunoSEQ multiplex PCR; TCRdb's copy keeps in-frame clones and lacks some. The data contain around 100,000 clones, approximately 88% of them seen just once; the ten biggest clones take up about 8.7%. Source: peripheral blood, taken on day 0 of AZD1222 vaccination. Receptors originate from an adult in good health.

This chain uses TRBV28 with TRBJ1-1, with D possibly TRBD1 on 5 matching bases. The germline CDR1 and CDR2 sequences are MDHEN and SYDVKM. V gave up 5 bases and J gave up 11 bases, with 15 bases separating them. The length of the CDR3 is 12 residues. Here the CDR3 reads CASSLGHGGAFF. The CDR3 DNA follows: TGTGCCAGCAGTCTGGGCCACGGGGGGGCTTTCTTT.

The chain employs TRBV5-4 and TRBJ2-5, with 12 positions matching TRBD2. CDR3 length: 16 residues. The V segment lost 3 bases and the J segment 5 bases; nucleotides outside the gene matches: 8. Germline V gives CDR1 SGHNT, CDR2 YYREEE (reference sequence). This CDR3 is CASSSDTSGGRETQYF. The CDR3, as DNA: TGTGCCAGCAGCTCTGACACTAGCGGGGGGCGGGAGACCCAGTACTTC.

The chain is built from TRBV9 and TRBJ1-6, with D unresolved. Germline V gene data show CDR1 as SGDLS and CDR2 as YYNGEE. CDR3 length: 12 amino acids. V lost 0 bases, J lost 9 bases, and 4 bases lay in between. Here the CDR3 reads CASSVGRSPLHF. Written as DNA, the CDR3 is TGTGCCAGCAGCGTAGGGCGTTCACCCCTCCACTTT.

The chain carries TRBV15 and TRBJ1-5, with 7 bases identical to TRBD1. From germline, CDR1 is LNHNV and CDR2 YYDKDF (reference sequence). The CDR3 totals 16 residues. The ends lost 1 base at V and 4 bases at J; junction bases unmatched: 7. In DNA, the CDR3 is TGTGCCACCAGCAGAGCCTACAGGGGACGTAATCAGCCCCAGCATTTT. It encodes CATSRAYRGRNQPQHF.

The chain links TRBV11-2 to TRBJ2-7; TRBD2 agrees at 7 bases. The CDR3 runs 14 residues. V lost 5 bases, J lost 1 base, and 5 bases stayed unmatched. Germline loops: CDR1 SGHAT, CDR2 FQNNGV. In DNA, the CDR3 is TGTGCCAGCAGCCCTCCGGGAGGTTCCTACGAGCAGTACTTC. As protein: CASSPPGGSYEQYF.

V and J are TRBV7-9 and TRBJ2-3; D is unresolved. The CDR3 spans 13 residues. Deletions cut 4 bases from V and 2 bases from J, with 7 bases between. The germline CDR1 and CDR2 sequences are SEHNR and FQNEAQ (reference sequence). The CDR3 region has the DNA TGTGCCAGCAGCTGGGGTGTCACAGATACGCAGTATTTT. It encodes CASSWGVTDTQYF. Drawing the rest from reference TRBV7-9 and TRBJ2-3, the complete variable domain is DTGVSQNPRHKITKRGQNVTFRCDPISEHNRLYWYRQTLGQGPEFLTYFQNEAQLEKSRLLSDRFSAERPKGSFSTLEIQRTEQGDSAMYLCASSWGVTDTQYFGPGTRLTVL.

A few counts support this clone. The chain carries TRBV10-1 and TRBJ1-2, with 7 bases identical to TRBD1. Germline CDR1 WNHNN, CDR2 SYGVQD (reference sequence). J gave up 7 bases and V 4 bases, and 3 bases lay outside the gene matches. The CDR3 loop spans 12 amino acids. CDR3 amino acids: CASSAPGGGYTF. For the CDR3, the DNA is TGCGCCAGCAGTGCCCCAGGGGGTGGCTACACCTTC.

The gene calls are TRBV4-1 and TRBJ2-2; D is tentatively TRBD1 or TRBD2 (5 bases each). Germline V CDR1 and CDR2: MGHRA, YSYEKL. The V end lost 6 bases, the J end lost 5 bases, and 13 bases lay between the germline ends. The CDR3 is 14 amino acids. CDR3 residues: CASREGDGTGELFF. CDR3 DNA sequence: TGCGCCAGCAGAGAAGGGGACGGAACCGGGGAGCTGTTTTTT.

The CDR3 sequence is CASSRDRGSTNEKLFF. CDR3 sequence (DNA): TGTGCCAGCTCACGGGACAGAGGCTCAACTAATGAAAAACTGTTTTTT. V is TRBV18 and J is TRBJ1-4; 7 bases fit TRBD1. This CDR3 has 16 residues. The V segment lost 4 bases and the J segment 0 bases; nucleotides outside the gene matches: 5. The germline V gene has CDR1 KGHSH and CDR2 LQKENI. The variable domain in full, with the rest retrieved from reference TRBV18 and TRBJ1-4, is NAGVMQNPRHLVRRRGQEARLRCSPMKGHSHVYWYRQLPEEGLKFMVYLQKENIIDESGMPKERFSAEFPKEGPSILRIQQVVRGDSAAYFCASSRDRGSTNEKLFFGSGTQLSVL.

The rearrangement uses TRBV4-1 and TRBJ1-6; 8 nucleotides match TRBD1. CDR3 length: 16 residues. Trimming removed 1 base from V and 6 bases from J; junction bases left unmatched: 5. Germline-derived CDR1 and CDR2 are MGHRA and YSYEKL. The CDR3 region is CASSQGWDRFNSPLHF. For the CDR3, the DNA is TGCGCCAGCAGCCAAGGGTGGGACAGGTTTAATTCACCCCTCCACTTT.

The rearrangement links TRBV28 to TRBJ2-7; 7 bases align to TRBD1. The CDR3 has 17 residues. Trimming cost V 4 bases and J 0 bases; bases outside gene matches: 12. Germline V gives CDR1 MDHEN, CDR2 SYDVKM. As DNA, the CDR3 is TGTGCCAGCAGTTCGCTGGTGACAGGGTCGAGCTCCTACGAGCAGTACTTC. Translating it yields CASSSLVTGSSSYEQYF.

This clone appeared a single time. This rearrangement joins TRBV7-8 to TRBJ1-1; D is ambiguous. V was cut by 1 base and J by 3 bases, with 12 bases left in between. The germline gives CDR1 SGHVS, CDR2 FQNEAQ. The CDR3 loop spans 15 amino acids. The CDR3 is CASSLGPGTDTEAFF. The DNA of the CDR3 is TGTGCCAGCAGCTTAGGTCCCGGAACAGACACTGAAGCTTTCTTT.

The chain has TRBV12-3 or TRBV12-4 and TRBJ1-2; possible D gene TRBD1, 6 bases. The V end lost 3 bases, the J end lost 8 bases, and 13 bases lay between the germline ends. CDR3 length: 13 amino acids. CDR3 loop: CASSFQGNNGYTF. CDR3 coding DNA: TGTGCCAGCAGTTTCCAGGGGAACAACGGCTACACCTTC.

The chain combines TRBV2 with TRBJ2-7; tentatively, D is TRBD2 (5 bases). The CDR3 covers 13 residues. Trimming stripped 3 bases from V and 7 bases from J, with 13 bases between. Germline CDR1 reads SNHLY; CDR2 reads FYNNEI. The CDR3 DNA reads as TGTGCCAGCAGTGATTCCGGGAAAACAGAGCAGTACTTC. It is translated as CASSDSGKTEQYF.

This rearrangement joins TRBV28 to TRBJ1-1; tentative D call: TRBD1 (6 bases). The CDR3 runs to 16 residues. V shed 5 bases and J shed 3 bases, with 19 bases lying between them. The germline CDR1 and CDR2 sequences are MDHEN and SYDVKM. The chain's CDR3 is CASSPTLQGWDTEAFF. The CDR3 coding sequence is TGTGCCAGCAGTCCCACGTTACAGGGTTGGGACACTGAAGCTTTCTTT.

The chain has TRBV28 and TRBJ2-1; 11 bases match TRBD1. This CDR3 spans 16 amino acids. The ends lost 2 bases at V and 10 bases at J; junction bases unmatched: 10. From germline, CDR1 is MDHEN and CDR2 SYDVKM. The CDR3 loop is CASSLGQGARRSEQFF. The CDR3 DNA reads TGTGCCAGCAGTTTAGGACAGGGGGCGCGGAGATCGGAGCAGTTCTTC.

The chain recombines TRBV4-2 with TRBJ2-7; 9 bases align to TRBD2. The junction had 9 bases not matched to a gene; V was cut back by 0 bases and J by 0 bases. Germline V gene data show CDR1 as LGHNA and CDR2 as YNFKEQ. The CDR3 is made up of 18 amino acids. CDR3 in DNA: TGTGCCAGCAGCCAAGAGTTAAGGACTAGCGACAGCTCCTACGAGCAGTACTTC. Its protein product is CASSQELRTSDSSYEQYF.

The chain recombines TRBV4-3 with TRBJ1-1, with D possibly being TRBD1 (6 bases). This CDR3 comprises 16 residues. V lost 6 bases and J 0 bases, leaving 17 bases between the germline ends. Germline CDR1 and CDR2: LGHNA and YSLEER. The DNA of the CDR3 is TGCGCCAGCAGTCCCGTAGCACAGGGAATGAACACTGAAGCTTTCTTT. Translated: CASSPVAQGMNTEAFF.